These T cell receptor beta chains were read from a single sample in a study of cytomegalovirus exposure and HLA in healthy donors. The data were produced by immunoSEQ multiplex PCR, yet TCRdb's version contains in-frame clones alone and is incomplete. Among about 160,000 clones listed, 89% were seen once. The sequenced material came from PBMCs. The receptors shown here come from a man aged 18 to 29 in good health and CMV-seropositive. CDR3s include the opening cysteine and the closing phenylalanine or tryptophan. D genes are given only for firm matches. Not all rows give a size; the values are once, few, many and, for expanded clones, a class.

J gene: TRBJ2-5
D gene: .
V gene: TRBV5-1
clone size: .
CDR3 DNA: TGCGCCAGCAGTTCTTTTTCGGGAGAGACCCAGTACTTC
CDR3 protein: CASSSFSGETQYF

J gene: TRBJ2-7
D gene: TRBD2
V gene: TRBV28
clone size: .
CDR3 DNA: TGTGCCAGCAGTTTCGCTAGCGGGATCTACGAGCAGTACTTC
CDR3 protein: CASSFASGIYEQYF

J gene: TRBJ2-7
D gene: TRBD2
V gene: TRBV28
clone size: .
CDR3 DNA: TGTGCCAGCAGTTCGGGGGGGGTCGGCGAGCAGTACTTC
CDR3 protein: CASSSGGVGEQYF

J gene: TRBJ1-4
D gene: TRBD1
V gene: TRBV28
clone size: .
CDR3 DNA: TGTGCCAGCAGTTCCGGGACAGGGAATGAAAAACTGTTTTTT
CDR3 protein: CASSSGTGNEKLFF

J gene: TRBJ2-6
D gene: .
V gene: TRBV6-5
clone size: .
CDR3 DNA: TGTGCCAGCAGTTCGGGGTCTGGGGCCAACGTCCTGACTTTC
CDR3 protein: CASSSGSGANVLTF

J gene: TRBJ2-1
D gene: .
V gene: TRBV5-6
clone size: .
CDR3 DNA: TGTGCCAGCAGCCCCCTGACTAGTTACAATGAGCAGTTCTTC
CDR3 protein: CASSPLTSYNEQFF

J gene: TRBJ1-3
D gene: TRBD1
V gene: TRBV9
clone size: .
CDR3 DNA: TGTGCCAGCAGCCCAGCCCCAATGGACAGGACCCGTTTCTCTGGAAACACCATATATTTT
CDR3 protein: CASSPAPMDRTRFSGNTIYF

J gene: TRBJ2-2
D gene: .
V gene: TRBV7-9
clone size: .
CDR3 DNA: TGTGCCAGCCGTCGGCAGGGGGGCACCGGGGAGCTGTTTTTT
CDR3 protein: CASRRQGGTGELFF

J gene: TRBJ1-5
D gene: TRBD1
V gene: TRBV27
clone size: .
CDR3 DNA: TGTGCCAGCAGTGCCGGGACAGGGGGGAACCAGCCCCAGCATTTT
CDR3 protein: CASSAGTGGNQPQHF

J gene: TRBJ1-3
D gene: .
V gene: TRBV7-2
clone size: .
CDR3 DNA: TGTGCCAGCAGTCGACCCGGACGGGGCTCTGGAAACACCATATATTTT
CDR3 protein: CASSRPGRGSGNTIYF

J gene: TRBJ1-1
D gene: TRBD1
V gene: TRBV11-2
clone size: .
CDR3 DNA: TGTGCCAGCAGCTCACGAGGGGGCCGGAACACTGAAGCTTTCTTT
CDR3 protein: CASSSRGGRNTEAFF

J gene: TRBJ2-3
D gene: .
V gene: TRBV29-1
clone size: .
CDR3 DNA: TGCAGCGTTGAAGATCCACAGGAAGGCACAGATACGCAGTATTTT
CDR3 protein: CSVEDPQEGTDTQYF

J gene: TRBJ2-7
D gene: .
V gene: TRBV27
clone size: .
CDR3 DNA: TGTGCCAGCAGCAAGTCAGGGGTGATACCCTCCTACGAGCAGTACTTC
CDR3 protein: CASSKSGVIPSYEQYF

J gene: TRBJ2-7
D gene: .
V gene: TRBV7-9
clone size: .
CDR3 DNA: TGTGCCAGCAGCCCGAAGGGAGGCTCCTACGAGCAGTACTTC
CDR3 protein: CASSPKGGSYEQYF

J gene: TRBJ1-1
D gene: .
V gene: TRBV5-1
clone size: once
CDR3 DNA: TGCGCCAGCAGCTCACAGGGATTCGGAGCTTTCTTT
CDR3 protein: CASSSQGFGAFF

J gene: TRBJ1-1
D gene: TRBD1
V gene: TRBV2
clone size: .
CDR3 DNA: TGTGCCAGCAGGCTGGGGACAGGGAACACTGAAGCTTTCTTT
CDR3 protein: CASRLGTGNTEAFF

J gene: TRBJ1-3
D gene: .
V gene: TRBV5-4
clone size: .
CDR3 DNA: TGTGCCAGCAGCTTGGGGGGGGATCTGATCTCTGGAAACACCATATATTTT
CDR3 protein: CASSLGGDLISGNTIYF